The sequence of this T cell receptor (beta chain) was determined in a study of T cells after yellow fever vaccination. V was cut by 3 bases and J by 1 base, with 6 bases left in between. The germline CDR1 and CDR2 sequences are SEHNR and FQNEAQ (reference sequence). There are 13 residues in the CDR3. TCRdb called the 5' RACE reads again in MiXCR, with one record for every CDR3 protein. The sample lists about 210,000 distinct CDR3 sequences; approximately 3% were seen once. This clonotype came up many times. The chain is built from TRBV7-9 and TRBJ1-1; the D is unclear. The sample in question was CD4+ T cells sorted from PBMCs, obtained 10 days after the yellow fever booster vaccination. The origin of this receptor is a man aged 18 to 35 who received the YFV17D yellow fever vaccine. CDR3 coding DNA: TGTGCCAGCAGCTTTTGGGGGAACACTGAAGCTTTCTTT. Its translation: CASSFWGNTEAFF.